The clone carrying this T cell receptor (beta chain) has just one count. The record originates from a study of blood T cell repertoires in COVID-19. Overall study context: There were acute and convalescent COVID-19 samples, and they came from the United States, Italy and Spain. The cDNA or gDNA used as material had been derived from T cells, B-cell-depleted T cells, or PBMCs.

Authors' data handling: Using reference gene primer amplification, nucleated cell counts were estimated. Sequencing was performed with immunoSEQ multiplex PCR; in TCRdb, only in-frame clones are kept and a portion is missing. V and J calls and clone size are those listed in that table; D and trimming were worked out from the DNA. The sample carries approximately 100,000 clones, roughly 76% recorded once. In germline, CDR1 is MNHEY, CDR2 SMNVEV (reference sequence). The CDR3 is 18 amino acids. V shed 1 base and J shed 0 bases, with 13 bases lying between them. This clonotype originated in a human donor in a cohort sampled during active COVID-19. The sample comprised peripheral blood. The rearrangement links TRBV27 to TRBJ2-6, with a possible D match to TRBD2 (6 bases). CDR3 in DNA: TGTGCCAGCAGTTTATTCGGGCGGGGCAGCTCTGGGGCCAACGTCCTGACTTTC. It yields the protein CASSLFGRGSSGANVLTF.